One T cell receptor beta chain is described in this entry. The data were taken from a study of T cell changes during pregnancy in multiple sclerosis. This table comes from immunoSEQ multiplex PCR, and its TCRdb copy is limited to in-frame clones, with some not included. Of 61,000 or so clones detected, 80% to 95% appear once; the ten largest clones hold roughly 0.34%. This TCR was sampled from a female donor with multiple sclerosis, enrolled in a pregnancy study. The specimen was CD4+ T cells from peripheral blood mononuclear cells, collected before pregnancy.

CDR3 loop: CASTPTAASSETQYF. The CDR3 region has the DNA TGTGCCAGTACCCCGACGGCGGCCAGCAGCGAGACCCAGTACTTC. V usage is TRBV19 and J usage is TRBJ2-5; D unresolved. The germline V gene encodes CDR1 LNHDA and CDR2 SQIVND (reference sequence). Between the trimmed V and J ends, which lost 7 bases and 5 bases, there was a span of 20 bases. The CDR3 loop spans 15 amino acids.